The 18 T cell receptor beta chains below come from one sample, sequenced in a study of T-cell reconstitution after alpha-beta-depleted transplantation in children. Unique molecular identifiers were incorporated when the TCRbeta library was constructed. MiXCR was run by TCRdb on the PCR reads, yielding one entry per CDR3 protein. The data show about 200,000 distinct CDR3 sequences, approximately 6% seen once. The sequencing here drew on PBMCs, taken before TCRalphabeta/CD19-depleted stem cell transplant. The receptors originated from a girl under three years old with combined immunodeficiency, due to receive a stem cell transplant.

This clonotype was counted at least ten times. The chain uses TRBV9 and TRBJ2-1; 7 bases fit TRBD2. J lost 5 bases, V lost 3 bases, and 8 bases had no gene match. There are 15 residues in the CDR3. Germline V CDR1 and CDR2: SGDLS, YYNGEE. The CDR3 region is CASSDWGGTNNEQFF. The CDR3 DNA reads TGTGCCAGCAGCGACTGGGGGGGGACCAACAATGAGCAGTTCTTC.

This clonotype has a count of ten or more. V usage is TRBV5-1 and J usage is TRBJ1-1, with D tentatively TRBD1 (6 bases). Germline V gives CDR1 SGHRS, CDR2 YFSETQ. The CDR3 loop spans 15 amino acids. V gave up 0 bases and J gave up 4 bases, with 13 bases separating them. Here the CDR3 reads CASSLGSGQRTEAFF. DNA of the CDR3: TGCGCCAGCAGCTTGGGCTCCGGACAGCGCACTGAAGCTTTCTTT. Full variable domain (remainder filled in from reference TRBV5-1 and TRBJ1-1): KAGVTQTPRYLIKTRGQQVTLSCSPISGHRSVSWYQQTPGQGLQFLFEYFSETQRNKGNFPGRFSGRQFSNSRSEMNVSTLELGDSALYLCASSLGSGQRTEAFFGQGTRLTVV.

This clonotype was picked up many times. The rearrangement uses TRBV6-5 and TRBJ1-1; no firm D call. V dropped 2 bases and J dropped 3 bases, with 7 bases sitting between them. Germline-derived CDR1 and CDR2 are MNHEY and SVGAGI. The CDR3 runs 13 residues. DNA of the CDR3: TGTGCCAGCAGTTACGAACGGCACACTGAAGCTTTCTTT. Translated: CASSYERHTEAFF.

Ten or more counts support this clonotype. The gene calls are TRBV4-1 and TRBJ1-2; unclear D gene. The length of the CDR3 is 13 residues. The ends were cut back, 4 bases at V and 5 bases at J, with 11 bases in the middle. Germline V gene sequence: CDR1 MGHRA, CDR2 YSYEKL. CDR3 sequence (DNA): TGCGCCAGCAGCCTCCGGGATTTTTATGGCTACACCTTC. Translated: CASSLRDFYGYTF.

The chain has TRBV11-1 and TRBJ2-7, with D possibly being TRBD1 (5 bases). This CDR3 is 12 amino acids long. The germline V and J ends were trimmed by 3 bases and 5 bases, with 8 bases remaining between them. Germline CDR1 is SGHAT and CDR2 is FQDESV (reference sequence). DNA for the CDR3: TGTGCCAGCAGCTTCCAGGGCGACGAGCAGTACTTC. It is translated as CASSFQGDEQYF.

Comments on this clonotype: Since a much larger clone is just one base distant, this may be a read error. The chain is built from TRBV7-3 and TRBJ2-1; 8 bases are shared with TRBD2. Per germline, CDR1 SGHTA and CDR2 FQGTGA. CDR3 length: 16 residues. As DNA, the CDR3 is TGTGTCAGCAGCCTATCCCAAGCGGGAGTTCGGGGTGAGCAGTTCTTC. Translating gives CVSSLSQAGVRGEQFF.

This clonotype was picked up many times. J is TRBJ2-7 and V is TRBV14; maybe TRBD2 (5 bases). V lost 1 base and J 3 bases, leaving 16 bases between the germline ends. CDR1 is SGHDN and CDR2 is FVKESK in the germline V gene. The CDR3 consists of 16 residues. CDR3 sequence reads: CASSQVGGLAFYEQYF. The CDR3 DNA reads TGTGCCAGCAGCCAAGTTGGTGGACTTGCCTTCTACGAGCAGTACTTC.

In its sample, this clonotype was seen many times. V and J are TRBV12-3 or TRBV12-4 and TRBJ1-6; D might be TRBD1 (6 bases). This CDR3 spans 15 amino acids. The V end lost 5 bases, the J end lost 8 bases, and 16 bases lay between the germline ends. CDR3 DNA: TGTGCCAGCAGTATACACAGGGACGGAGATTCACCCCTCCACTTT. Residues: CASSIHRDGDSPLHF.

This clonotype has at least ten counts. V is TRBV12-3 or TRBV12-4 and J is TRBJ2-6; maybe TRBD2 (5 bases). CDR3 size: 18 residues. Trimming removed 3 bases from V and 2 bases from J, with 17 bases in between. The CDR3 reads CASSFGVLTFTGANVLTF. CDR3 nucleotides: TGTGCCAGCAGTTTCGGGGTCCTTACCTTCACTGGGGCCAACGTCCTGACTTTC.

This clonotype occurred many times. The chain is built from TRBV7-3 and TRBJ2-3, with D possibly being TRBD2 (5 bases). The CDR3 runs 13 residues. V was pared by 2 bases and J by 4 bases, with 7 bases between. Looked up from germline, CDR1 is SGHTA and CDR2 is FQGTGA. CDR3 nucleotides: TGTGCCAGCAGCTTAGTGCGGGCAGATACGCAGTATTTT. As protein: CASSLVRADTQYF.

This clonotype was observed many times. The J gene is TRBJ2-7, the V gene TRBV12-3 or TRBV12-4; D call uncertain. The CDR3 sequence is 15 residues long. Trimming pared 6 bases from V and 0 bases from J, leaving 15 bases between. The DNA for the CDR3 is TGTGCCAGCAGACGAATAAGTAGCTACTCCTACGAGCAGTACTTC. Protein product: CASRRISSYSYEQYF.

This clonotype has ten or more counts. This chain links TRBV20-1 with TRBJ2-1, with 11 bases aligning to TRBD2. Germline V gives CDR1 DFQATT, CDR2 SNEGSKA (reference sequence). The trim removed 1 base at V and 6 bases at J, leaving 2 bases unmatched. The CDR3 runs to 14 residues. The CDR3 sequence: CSARGTSGPNEQFF. Written as DNA, the CDR3 is TGCAGTGCTAGAGGGACTAGCGGGCCCAATGAGCAGTTCTTC.

This clonotype occurred many times. The chain joins TRBV28 to TRBJ2-1, with 7 positions matching TRBD1. Germline CDR1 MDHEN, CDR2 SYDVKM. This CDR3 region has 16 residues. After removal of 5 bases from V and 0 bases from J, the junction contained 7 bases not matched to a gene. The CDR3 loop is CASSDQGVGSYNEQFF. CDR3 nucleotides: TGTGCCAGCAGTGACCAGGGGGTTGGCTCCTACAATGAGCAGTTCTTC.

This clonotype appeared many times. The chain links TRBV12-3 or TRBV12-4 to TRBJ2-6; no reliable D call. This CDR3 is built from 14 residues. The V end was cut by 3 bases, the J end by 2 bases, with 5 bases between. The CDR3, as DNA: TGTGCCAGCAGTTTTGCCCCTGGGGCCAACGTCCTGACTTTC. As protein: CASSFAPGANVLTF.

Many counts were recorded for this clonotype. The chain recombines TRBV7-9 with TRBJ2-1; tentative D call: TRBD2 (5 bases). Germline CDR1 and CDR2: SEHNR and FQNEAQ (reference sequence). Trimming stripped 5 bases from V and 5 bases from J, with 19 bases between. This CDR3 contains 16 residues. As DNA, the CDR3 is TGTGCCAGCAGCACCTTCCTAGCCTCCGTAAACAATGAGCAGTTCTTC. This translates into CASSTFLASVNNEQFF.

This clonotype was counted ten times or more. The V and J genes are TRBV20-1 and TRBJ2-7; possibly TRBD1 or TRBD2 for D (5 bases each). The CDR3 consists of 11 residues. V was trimmed by 0 bases and J by 5 bases, leaving 5 bases between them. Germline V gene sequence: CDR1 DFQATT, CDR2 SNEGSKA (reference sequence). CDR3 coding DNA: TGCAGTGCTAGAGAGGGACACGAGCAGTACTTC. Encoded protein: CSAREGHEQYF.

This clonotype was seen many times. The genes are TRBV7-8 and TRBJ2-3, with D possibly matching TRBD2 (6 bases). The CDR3 sequence is 15 residues long. Trimming removed 4 bases at V and 1 base at J, with 12 bases between. From germline, CDR1 is SGHVS and CDR2 FQNEAQ. The CDR3 DNA follows: TGTGCCAGCAGCTCTAGGGGACTTCGCACAGATACGCAGTATTTT. Protein sequence: CASSSRGLRTDTQYF.

This clonotype has at least ten counts. The chain combines TRBV14 with TRBJ1-2, with D hard to call. The CDR3 length is 13 residues. The V end was cut by 4 bases, the J end by 2 bases, with 8 bases between. Looked up from germline, CDR1 is SGHDN and CDR2 is FVKESK. CDR3: CASSLGSNYGYTF. CDR3 DNA sequence: TGTGCCAGCAGCCTCGGGTCCAACTATGGCTACACCTTC.